The 17 T cell receptor beta chains listed next were all sequenced from one sample in a study of tumor-infiltrating lymphocytes in primary liver carcinoma. Germline DNA was extracted alongside blood RNA, which was obtained from unsorted whole blood. Using a constant-region primer together with ProtoScript II reverse transcriptase, TCR beta cDNA was made from 450 to 600 ng of total RNA. Modified slightly, ARM-PCR produced TCR beta libraries over three nested multiplex PCR rounds. The study ran its first two PCR rounds for 9 to 10 cycles each, using TRBV1-TRBV30 forward primers and a C-beta reverse primer. TCRdb redid the calling of the multiplex PCR reads with MiXCR, one entry per CDR3 protein. The repertoire holds 150,000 to 200,000 distinct CDR3 sequences, with about 61% as singletons. Sequencing used peripheral blood. All receptors derive from a woman in her sixties or seventies with primary liver carcinoma and hepatitis B virus infection.

In regard to this clonotype: The junction departs from the called germline gene at one end, perhaps through a read error. This chain links TRBV11-1 with TRBJ1-1; 7 bases are shared with TRBD1. The germline CDR1 and CDR2 sequences are SGHAT and FQDESV (reference sequence). The CDR3 loop spans 14 amino acids. CDR3 DNA: TGTGCCAGCAGCCTGGGACAGAAGAACACTAAAGCTTTCTTT. It is translated as CASSLGQKNTKAFF.

The CDR3 sequence is CASSLGRGVMTEAFF. The CDR3 coding sequence is TGCGCCAGCAGCTTGGGGCGCGGAGTAATGACTGAAGCTTTCTTT. J is TRBJ1-1 and V is TRBV5-1; D uncertain. The CDR3 totals 15 residues. Germline V lookup: CDR1 SGHRS, CDR2 YFSETQ. Trimming shortened V by 0 bases and J by 5 bases, and 14 bases separated the two germline ends. The entire variable domain, with the rest obtained from reference TRBV5-1 and TRBJ1-1, is as follows: KAGVTQTPRYLIKTRGQQVTLSCSPISGHRSVSWYQQTPGQGLQFLFEYFSETQRNKGNFPGRFSGRQFSNSRSEMNVSTLELGDSALYLCASSLGRGVMTEAFFGQGTRLTVV.

There are a few counts of this clonotype. A much more abundant neighbour one base away suggests this may be a read error. The V and J genes are TRBV11-2 and TRBJ1-1, with D uncertain. CDR3 length: 14 amino acids. Trimming left V 4 bases short and J 5 bases short, with 14 bases between. Germline assignment: CDR1 SGHAT and CDR2 FQNNGV. CDR3 amino acids: CASSSAVVETEAFF. The CDR3 nucleotides read TGTGCCAGCAGCTCCGCCGTAGTCGAGACTGAAGCTTTCTTT.

In the case of this clonotype: The junction does not match germline at one end; this may be a read error. V and J are TRBV4-1 and TRBJ2-7; 10 nucleotides match TRBD1. The CDR3 runs 17 residues. Germline lookup yields CDR1 MGHRA and CDR2 YSYEKL. Written as DNA, the CDR3 is TGCGCCTGCAGCAAAAGGGGGGAGGGACAGGGGTCCACCGAGCAGTACTTC. Translation: CACSKRGEGQGSTEQYF.

Note on this clonotype: A clone one base away is much larger, so this may be a read error. The chain couples TRBV6-1 to TRBJ2-3; D gene ambiguous. Germline V CDR1 and CDR2: MNHNS, SASEGT. The CDR3 runs 14 residues. Written as DNA, the CDR3 is TGTGCCAGCAGCTGGATCCCACGCACAAATACGCAGTATTTT. Its translation is CASSWIPRTNTQYF.

This chain connects TRBV20-1 to TRBJ2-1; 12 nucleotides line up with TRBD2. Germline V lookup: CDR1 DFQATT, CDR2 SNEGSKA (reference sequence). The CDR3 sequence is 15 residues long. V lost 1 base, J lost 6 bases, and 4 bases stayed unmatched. The chain's CDR3 is CSARGLAGASNEQFF. DNA for the CDR3: TGCAGTGCTAGAGGACTAGCGGGAGCAAGCAATGAGCAGTTCTTC.

V usage is TRBV29-1 and J usage is TRBJ2-2; 7 bases align to TRBD2. This CDR3 has 14 amino acids. Germline CDR1 is SQVTM and CDR2 is ANQGSEA. This CDR3 is CDAWGGRNTGELFF. CDR3 sequence (DNA): TGCGACGCCTGGGGCGGGAGAAACACCGGGGAGCTGTTTTTT.

The gene calls are TRBV5-1 and TRBJ1-1, with D possibly TRBD1 on 5 matching bases. This CDR3 spans 13 amino acids. Germline V gene sequence: CDR1 SGHRS, CDR2 YFSETQ. Between the trimmed V and J ends, which lost 0 bases and 6 bases, there was a span of 9 bases. CDR3: CASSLVMGPEAFF. The CDR3 bases are TGCGCCAGCAGCTTGGTTATGGGACCTGAAGCTTTCTTT.

With regard to this clonotype: No conserved phenylalanine or tryptophan is present at the end of the CDR3, so a read error is the likely explanation. The rearrangement uses TRBV5-6 and TRBJ2-1; TRBD2 aligns across 13 bases. The CDR3 runs 15 residues. Germline CDR1 is SGHDT and CDR2 is YYEEEE. The V and J ends lost 6 bases and 13 bases, in that order; junction bases with no gene match: 13. The CDR3 sequence is CASNTGTSGKVAQFS. The DNA for the CDR3 is TGTGCCAGCAACACCGGGACTAGCGGGAAGGTGGCCCAGTTCTCC.

This clonotype was detected ten times or more. The gene calls are TRBV6-1 and TRBJ1-5; D not resolved. There are 14 residues in the CDR3. CDR1 and CDR2 (germline): MNHNS, SASEGT. V was clipped by 3 bases and J by 2 bases, with 8 bases between them. CDR3 residues: CASSEGGGNQPQHF. The DNA of the CDR3 is TGTGCCAGCAGTGAGGGTGGAGGCAATCAGCCCCAGCATTTT.

This clonotype has ten or more counts. The genes are TRBV5-5 and TRBJ2-1; D is uncertain. Trimming removed 1 base from V and 8 bases from J, with 7 bases in between. The CDR3 totals 12 residues. The germline gives CDR1 SGHKS, CDR2 YYEKEE (reference sequence). CDR3 sequence: CASSLFLDEQFF. In DNA, the CDR3 is TGTGCCAGCAGCTTGTTCCTGGATGAGCAGTTCTTC. Together with reference TRBV5-5 and TRBJ2-1, the CDR3 gives the full variable domain: DAGVTQSPTHLIKTRGQQVTLRCSPISGHKSVSWYQQVLGQGPQFIFQYYEKEERGRGNFPDRFSARQFPNYSSELNVNALLLGDSALYLCASSLFLDEQFFGPGTRLTVL.

Notes on this clonotype: One junction end disagrees with the germline gene, perhaps due to a read error. V is TRBV7-9 and J is TRBJ2-1, with D perhaps matching TRBD1 or TRBD2 (5 bases each). The CDR3 extends over 13 amino acids. The germline V gene has CDR1 SEHNR and CDR2 FQNEAQ (reference sequence). The CDR3 sequence is CASSLEGSNEQLF. CDR3 in DNA: TGTGCCAGCAGCTTAGAGGGGAGCAATGAGCAGCTCTTC.

The gene calls are TRBV6-1 and TRBJ1-2; 7 bases fit TRBD1. V trimming: 6 bases; J trimming: 6 bases; junction bases outside the gene matches: 7. Germline values: CDR1 MNHNS, CDR2 SASEGT. This CDR3 region has 13 residues. In nucleotides, the CDR3 is TGTGCCAGCAGGGAACAGGGGTGGAATGGCTACACCTTC. Residues: CASREQGWNGYTF.

The rearrangement joins TRBV9 to TRBJ2-2; 12 nucleotides align to TRBD2. V lost 4 bases and J lost 4; bases outside the gene matches: 5. The CDR3 consists of 16 residues. Looked up from germline, CDR1 is SGDLS and CDR2 is YYNGEE. CDR3 amino acids: CASSMPGLAGTGELFF. The CDR3 DNA is TGTGCCAGCAGCATGCCGGGACTAGCGGGCACCGGGGAGCTGTTTTTT.

The rearrangement joins TRBV11-2 to TRBJ2-3; the D gene is possibly TRBD2 (6 bases). Trimming took off 3 bases at V and 5 bases at J, with 15 bases between the two ends. Germline assignment: CDR1 SGHAT and CDR2 FQNNGV. This CDR3 contains 15 residues. DNA of the CDR3: TGTGCCAGCAGCTTCGGACTAAGATGCATAGATACGCAGTATTTT. Translating gives CASSFGLRCIDTQYF.

This clonotype appeared many times. The chain couples TRBV12-3 or TRBV12-4 to TRBJ1-4; no reliable D call. With 6 bases removed from V and 6 bases from J, the gap between germline ends came to 8 bases. The CDR3 runs to 12 residues. The CDR3 loop is CASREKDEKLFF. DNA of the CDR3: TGTGCCAGCAGGGAAAAGGATGAAAAACTGTTTTTT.

Points on this clonotype: Without the conserved terminal phenylalanine or tryptophan, this CDR3 likely stems from a read error. The limits of the CDR3 on the DNA are not certain, so only TCRdb's listed CDR3 is given. The rearrangement joins TRBV11-2 to TRBJ1-2. Germline V gene sequence: CDR1 SGHAT, CDR2 FQNNGV. From its first to its last residue, the CDR3 has 13 amino acids. The CDR3 sequence is CASTTLGLYGYII.